This TCR beta chain was found in a study of CD8+ T cells in alopecia areata. Extracted from the samples, RNA was reverse transcribed into cDNA to serve as the sequencing template. Assay: immunoSEQ multiplex PCR; the TCRdb copy retains only in-frame clones and omits some. Here the sample spans approximately 180,000 clones, about 53% being singletons. V lost 1 base and J 0 bases, leaving 4 bases between the germline ends. Germline CDR1 and CDR2: SGHVS and FQNEAQ. CDR3 size: 15 residues. The treatment was: oral pan-JAK inhibitor, 5-10 mg twice daily. Punch biopsies of lesional scalp, plus peripheral blood, were taken from alopecia areata patients.

The J gene is TRBJ2-6, the V gene TRBV7-8; D unclear. This material consisted of CD8+ T cells sorted from blood, taken at week 24, from a patient treated with tofacitinib. This TCR came from a human donor with alopecia areata. In DNA, the CDR3 is TGTGCCAGCAGCTTAGAGATCTCTGGGGCCAACGTCCTGACTTTC. This encodes CASSLEISGANVLTF.